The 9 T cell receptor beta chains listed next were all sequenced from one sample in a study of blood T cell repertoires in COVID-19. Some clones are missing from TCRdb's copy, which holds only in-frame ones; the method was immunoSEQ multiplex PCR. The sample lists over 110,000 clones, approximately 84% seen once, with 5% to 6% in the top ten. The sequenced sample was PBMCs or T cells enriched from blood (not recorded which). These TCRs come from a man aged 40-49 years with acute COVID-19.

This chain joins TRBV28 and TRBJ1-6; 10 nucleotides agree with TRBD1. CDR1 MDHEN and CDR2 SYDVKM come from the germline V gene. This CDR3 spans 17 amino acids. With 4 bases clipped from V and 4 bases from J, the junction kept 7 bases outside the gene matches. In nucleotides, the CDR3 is TGTGCCAGCAGTTCCTTCGGGACAGGGGCATATAATTCACCCCTCCACTTT. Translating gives CASSSFGTGAYNSPLHF. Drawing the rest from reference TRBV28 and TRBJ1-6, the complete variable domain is DVKVTQSSRYLVKRTGEKVFLECVQDMDHENMFWYRQDPGLGLRLIYFSYDVKMKEKGDIPEGYSVSREKKERFSLILESASTNQTSMYLCASSSFGTGAYNSPLHFGNGTRLTVT.

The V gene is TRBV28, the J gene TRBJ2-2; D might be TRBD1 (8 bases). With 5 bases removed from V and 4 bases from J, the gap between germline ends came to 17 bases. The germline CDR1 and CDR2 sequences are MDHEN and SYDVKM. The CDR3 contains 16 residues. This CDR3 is CASSLQDREGTGELFF. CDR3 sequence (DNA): TGTGCCAGCAGTCTACAGGACAGGGAGGGCACCGGGGAGCTGTTTTTT.

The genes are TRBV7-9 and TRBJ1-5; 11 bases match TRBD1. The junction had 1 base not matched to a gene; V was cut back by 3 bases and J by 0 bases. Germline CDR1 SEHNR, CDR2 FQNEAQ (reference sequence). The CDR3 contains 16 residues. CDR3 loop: CASSLGTGGSNQPQHF. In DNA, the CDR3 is TGTGCCAGCAGCTTGGGGACAGGGGGTAGCAATCAGCCCCAGCATTTT. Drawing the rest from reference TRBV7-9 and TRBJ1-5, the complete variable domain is DTGVSQNPRHKITKRGQNVTFRCDPISEHNRLYWYRQTLGQGPEFLTYFQNEAQLEKSRLLSDRFSAERPKGSFSTLEIQRTEQGDSAMYLCASSLGTGGSNQPQHFGDGTRLSIL.

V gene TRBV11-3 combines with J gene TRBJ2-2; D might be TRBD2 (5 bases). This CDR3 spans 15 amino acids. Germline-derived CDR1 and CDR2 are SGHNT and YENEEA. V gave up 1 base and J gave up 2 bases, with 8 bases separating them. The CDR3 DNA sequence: TGTGCCAGCAGCTTAGGGACTTTCAACACCGGGGAGCTGTTTTTT. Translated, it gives CASSLGTFNTGELFF.

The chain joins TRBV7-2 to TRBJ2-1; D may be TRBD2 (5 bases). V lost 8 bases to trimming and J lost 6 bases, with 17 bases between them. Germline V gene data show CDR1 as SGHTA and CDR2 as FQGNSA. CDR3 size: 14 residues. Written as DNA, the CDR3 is TGTGCCAGCTTTCTCCCGGGGTCGAGCAATGAGCAGTTCTTC. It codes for CASFLPGSSNEQFF.

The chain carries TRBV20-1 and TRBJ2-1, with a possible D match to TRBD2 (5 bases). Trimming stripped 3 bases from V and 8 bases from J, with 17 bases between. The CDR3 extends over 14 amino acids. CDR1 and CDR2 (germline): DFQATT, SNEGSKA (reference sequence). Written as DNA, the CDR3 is TGCAGTGCTAGTTCCGGGATACCCGAGGATGAGCAGTTCTTC. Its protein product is CSASSGIPEDEQFF.

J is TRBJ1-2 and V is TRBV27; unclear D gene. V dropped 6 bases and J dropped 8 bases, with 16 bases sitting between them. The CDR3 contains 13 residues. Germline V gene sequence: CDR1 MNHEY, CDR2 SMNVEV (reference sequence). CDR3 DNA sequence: TGTGCCAGCAGCCTACTTAACGGGTTCGGCTACACCTTC. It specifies CASSLLNGFGYTF.

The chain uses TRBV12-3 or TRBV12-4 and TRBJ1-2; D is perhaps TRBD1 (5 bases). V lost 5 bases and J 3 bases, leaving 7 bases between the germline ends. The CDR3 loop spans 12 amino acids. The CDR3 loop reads CASSPGYYGYTF. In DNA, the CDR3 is TGTGCCAGCAGTCCAGGGTACTATGGCTACACCTTC.

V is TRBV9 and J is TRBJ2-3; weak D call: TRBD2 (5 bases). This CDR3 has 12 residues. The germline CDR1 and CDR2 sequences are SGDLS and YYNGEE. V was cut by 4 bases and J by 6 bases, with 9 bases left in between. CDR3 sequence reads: CASSPGEDTQYF. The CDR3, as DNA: TGTGCCAGCAGCCCCGGGGAGGATACGCAGTATTTT.